One sample yielded the 23 T cell receptor beta chains listed below, sequenced in a study of blood T cells in healthy people across ages. A sample-barcoded 5' primer and a J-beta primer mix were used in a second PCR of roughly 7 to 12 cycles. Each CDR3 protein is one row after TCRdb ran MiXCR on the 5' RACE reads. The repertoire holds 710,000 or so distinct CDR3 sequences, with over 20% as singletons. The source material was blood. The receptors shown here come from a man aged 65 to 79 in good health.

This clonotype showed up just a few times. The chain carries TRBV10-3 and TRBJ2-3, with D perhaps matching TRBD1 or TRBD2 (5 bases each). V was clipped by 7 bases and J by 1 base, with 15 bases between them. This CDR3 is 15 amino acids long. Per the germline V gene, CDR1 is ENHRY and CDR2 is SYGVKD. The CDR3 here is CAITGTRVGTDTQYF. The CDR3 DNA sequence: TGTGCCATCACCGGGACCCGGGTTGGCACAGATACGCAGTATTTT.

V is TRBV13 and J is TRBJ2-1, with 8 bases that match TRBD1. The CDR3 extends over 14 amino acids. With 1 base clipped from V and 9 bases from J, the junction kept 5 bases outside the gene matches. CDR1 and CDR2 from the germline V gene are PRHDT and FYEKMQ (reference sequence). CDR3 nucleotide sequence: TGTGCCAGCAGCTTAGTGTGGACAGGGTTTGAGCAGTTCTTC. It specifies CASSLVWTGFEQFF.

As concerns this clonotype: An end of the junction differs from the germline gene, which may be a read error. This chain links TRBV12-3 or TRBV12-4 with TRBJ2-3; D unclear. There are 11 residues in the CDR3. In DNA, the CDR3 is TGTGCCAGAGGCAACACAGATGCGCAGTATTTT. It yields the protein CARGNTDAQYF.

The V and J genes are TRBV5-1 and TRBJ2-3; D possibly corresponds to TRBD2 (6 bases). From germline, CDR1 is SGHRS and CDR2 YFSETQ. This CDR3 has 16 amino acids. Between the trimmed V and J ends, which lost 0 bases and 5 bases, there was a span of 16 bases. CDR3 in DNA: TGCGCCAGCAGCTTGGGGCCGCGGGTGGGAGGAGATACGCAGTATTTT. It is translated as CASSLGPRVGGDTQYF.

The CDR3 is CASSLEYSGLAGGRNIQYF. The CDR3 DNA reads TGTGCCAGCAGCTTAGAATATTCGGGACTAGCGGGGGGAAGAAACATTCAGTACTTC. V usage is TRBV7-2 and J usage is TRBJ2-4; 15 positions match TRBD2. The germline V gene has CDR1 SGHTA and CDR2 FQGNSA. V lost 1 base to trimming and J lost 6 bases; unmatched junction nucleotides: 10. This CDR3 has 19 amino acids.

The chain combines TRBV28 with TRBJ2-1; TRBD2 agrees at 14 bases. V was pared by 6 bases and J by 10 bases, with 14 bases of the junction left unmatched. Germline assignment: CDR1 MDHEN and CDR2 SYDVKM. The CDR3 consists of 17 residues. CDR3 DNA: TGTGCCAGCAGGTCTGCGACTAGCGGGAGGGCCGGGAAGGAGCAGTTCTTC. As protein: CASRSATSGRAGKEQFF. Combining the CDR3 with reference TRBV28 and TRBJ2-1 gives the whole variable domain DVKVTQSSRYLVKRTGEKVFLECVQDMDHENMFWYRQDPGLGLRLIYFSYDVKMKEKGDIPEGYSVSREKKERFSLILESASTNQTSMYLCASRSATSGRAGKEQFFGPGTRLTVL.

The genes are TRBV10-3 and TRBJ1-4; D is perhaps TRBD1 (5 bases). The germline V gene has CDR1 ENHRY and CDR2 SYGVKD. Trimming cost V 5 bases and J 3 bases, with 13 bases left between them. The CDR3 sequence is 15 residues long. The CDR3 nucleotides are TGTGCCATCAGTCAGCCGGGGACGGCTAATGAAAAACTGTTTTTT. Translating gives CAISQPGTANEKLFF.

The chain recombines TRBV12-3 or TRBV12-4 with TRBJ1-4; D might be TRBD1 (5 bases). The CDR3 is made up of 15 amino acids. Trimming left V 7 bases short and J 0 bases short, with 12 bases between. CDR3 nucleotide sequence: TGTGCCAGCACCTGGGGGGATGCAACTAATGAAAAACTGTTTTTT. Its protein is CASTWGDATNEKLFF.

The CDR3 reads CASSELYLTTFF. CDR3 sequence (DNA): TGTGCCAGCAGTGAACTATACCTGACGACTTTCTTT. The chain combines TRBV6-1 with TRBJ1-1; no clear D. The CDR3 length is 12 residues. Germline V gives CDR1 MNHNS, CDR2 SASEGT. The V gene lost 2 bases and the J gene lost 12 bases, with 13 bases spanning the gap.

This clonotype occurred a few times. The chain has TRBV5-4 and TRBJ2-1, with D perhaps given as TRBD1 or TRBD2 (5 bases each). Trimming took 4 bases from V and 4 from J, leaving 15 bases between them. Germline V lookup: CDR1 SGHNT, CDR2 YYREEE (reference sequence). CDR3 size: 15 residues. The CDR3 sequence is CASSKPGRTYNEQFF. In nucleotides, the CDR3 is TGTGCCAGCAGCAAACCGGGACGGACGTACAATGAGCAGTTCTTC.

The chain joins TRBV24-1 to TRBJ2-1, with 7 bases fitting TRBD2. This CDR3 has 13 amino acids. From germline, CDR1 is KGHDR and CDR2 SFDVKD. J was trimmed by 7 bases and V by 4 bases; bases with no gene match: 3. The CDR3 loop is CATSEGEGNEQFF. CDR3 nucleotides: TGTGCCACCAGTGAAGGGGAGGGGAATGAGCAGTTCTTC.

V gene TRBV20-1 combines with J gene TRBJ2-7, with D perhaps being TRBD1 or TRBD2 (5 bases each). This CDR3 comprises 12 residues. CDR1 and CDR2 (germline): DFQATT, SNEGSKA (reference sequence). Trimming stripped 2 bases from V and 7 bases from J, with 12 bases between. CDR3 sequence: CSARMGVGEQYF. The CDR3, as DNA: TGCAGTGCTAGAATGGGGGTGGGGGAGCAGTACTTC.

V and J are TRBV6-2 or TRBV6-3 and TRBJ2-7; 11 bases are shared with TRBD2. J gave up 6 bases and V 2 bases, and 0 bases lay outside the gene matches. Germline CDR1 MNHEY, CDR2 SVGEGT. The CDR3 length is 13 residues. CDR3 sequence: CASSYGTSGEQYV. CDR3 DNA sequence: TGTGCCAGCAGTTACGGGACTAGCGGCGAGCAGTACGTC.

The chain has TRBV6-5 and TRBJ2-3, with D unclear. The V end lost 10 bases, the J end lost 2 bases, and 13 bases lay between the germline ends. This CDR3 has 13 amino acids. The germline CDR1 and CDR2 sequences are MNHEY and SVGAGI. DNA for the CDR3: TGTGCCACCTTGGAAGTCTCCACAGATACGCAGTATTTT. It translates to CATLEVSTDTQYF.

Here the CDR3 DNA reads TGCAGTGCTAGGGCTGGGGCGGGAAACACAGATACGCAGTATTTT. Its translation is CSARAGAGNTDTQYF. This sequence joins TRBV20-1 and TRBJ2-3; maybe TRBD2 (6 bases). The CDR3 has 15 residues. Per germline, CDR1 DFQATT and CDR2 SNEGSKA (reference sequence). Trimming removed 3 bases at V and 2 bases at J, with 15 bases between.

This clonotype was observed a handful of times. This sequence joins TRBV4-2 and TRBJ1-1, with D unresolved. Germline V gene data show CDR1 as LGHNA and CDR2 as YNFKEQ. The V gene lost 1 base and the J gene lost 0 bases, with 6 bases spanning the gap. The CDR3 covers 14 residues. CDR3: CASSQALVNTEAFF. DNA of the CDR3: TGTGCCAGCAGCCAAGCACTGGTGAACACTGAAGCTTTCTTT.

The J gene is TRBJ2-1, the V gene TRBV12-3 or TRBV12-4; 11 nucleotides align to TRBD2. The V segment lost 7 bases and the J segment 6 bases; nucleotides outside the gene matches: 8. The CDR3 consists of 15 residues. CDR3 residues: CASTMGLAEINEQFF. The CDR3 DNA reads as TGTGCCAGCACGATGGGACTAGCGGAAATCAATGAGCAGTTCTTC.

This clonotype has a handful of counts. This chain joins TRBV3-1 and TRBJ1-5; weak D call: TRBD1 (5 bases). Germline values: CDR1 LGHDT, CDR2 YNNKEL (reference sequence). The CDR3 has 15 residues. V was clipped by 2 bases and J by 1 base, with 9 bases between them. For the CDR3, the DNA is TGTGCCAGCAGCCAATGGGGCGGGAGCAATCAGCCCCAGCATTTT. Protein sequence: CASSQWGGSNQPQHF. The variable domain in full, completed from reference TRBV3-1 and TRBJ1-5, reads DTAVSQTPKYLVTQMGNDKSIKCEQNLGHDTMYWYKQDSKKFLKIMFSYNNKELIINETVPNRFSPKSPDKAHLNLHINSLELGDSAVYFCASSQWGGSNQPQHFGDGTRLSIL.

A remark on this clonotype: One base away lies a much larger clone, so this may be a sequencing read error. The chain uses TRBV5-5 and TRBJ2-6; D remains ambiguous. The CDR3 is 16 amino acids. CDR1 is SGHKS and CDR2 is YYEKEE in the germline V gene (reference sequence). The CDR3 loop is CVSIMEPPAGANVLTF. In nucleotides, the CDR3 is TGTGTCAGCATCATGGAACCTCCCGCTGGGGCCAACGTCCTGACTTTC.

The rearrangement joins TRBV12-3 or TRBV12-4 to TRBJ2-2, with D uncertain. V lost 2 bases and J lost 5, with 12 bases in between. The CDR3 spans 15 residues. This CDR3 reads CASSLRAENTGELFF. The CDR3, as DNA: TGTGCCAGCAGTTTAAGGGCAGAAAATACCGGGGAGCTGTTTTTT.

This clonotype showed up many times. As DNA, the CDR3 is TGCAGCGTGACATTCCCCCCCAGCGGGAGTTGGAATGAGCAGTTCTTC. It specifies CSVTFPPSGSWNEQFF. J is TRBJ2-1 and V is TRBV29-1; the match to TRBD2 covers 8 bases. The V gene end was trimmed by 6 bases and the J gene end by 7 bases; junction bases not matched to a gene: 17. CDR3 length equals 16 residues. Germline V gives CDR1 SQVTM, CDR2 ANQGSEA.

This clonotype was counted between two and nine times. V and J are TRBV7-2 and TRBJ2-1; 7 bases are shared with TRBD2. Germline CDR1 is SGHTA and CDR2 is FQGNSA. V was pared by 5 bases and J by 4 bases, with 5 bases of the junction left unmatched. This CDR3 comprises 14 residues. The CDR3 spells CASSTPGLYNEQFF. The CDR3 DNA follows: TGTGCCAGCAGCACCCCGGGACTATACAATGAGCAGTTCTTC.

This clonotype has ten or more counts. The gene calls are TRBV10-3 and TRBJ2-3; 7 nucleotides line up with TRBD2. This CDR3 region has 15 residues. Germline loops: CDR1 ENHRY, CDR2 SYGVKD. Losses at the gene ends were 5 bases for V and 3 bases for J; bases not matched to a gene: 8. CDR3 bases: TGTGCCATCAGTCAAGGCGGGGGTTGGACAGATACGCAGTATTTT. This encodes CAISQGGGWTDTQYF.